The following is a TCR beta chain sequence with its context. Its antigen is currently unknown. Unmatched junction bases numbered 12, after V lost 3 bases and J lost 10 bases. The CDR3 covers 15 residues. The V gene's germline CDR1 is SGHTA and CDR2 FQGTGA. Only in-frame clones appear in the TCRdb table, and some are missing; sequencing was by immunoSEQ multiplex PCR. Here the sample spans about 680,000 clones, 92% being singletons. Positive CCR7 selection of CD45RO-negative cells yielded the naive CD8 cells, and terminally differentiated effector memory CD45RA+ cells were excluded. This sample is drawn from a study of shared clonotypes between healthy human individuals. Overall study context: CD4 naive and memory got three plates each, CD8 naive two, CD8 memory one. Study-wide results and caveats: Sampling was confined to blood; repertoires within tissues likely differ. Enrolling few donors narrowed the genetic and exposure-history diversity that was represented. Some clonotypes were shared by all four sorted-subset donors, while others were not shared. The non-shared ones had lower generation probabilities than the shared ones.

This rearrangement joins TRBV7-3 to TRBJ2-1; 7 bases agree with TRBD2. The sequenced sample consisted of naive CD8+ T cells sorted from blood. This clonotype was obtained from a man aged 25 to 40 in good health. In DNA form, the CDR3 reads TGTGCCAGCAGCTTCGTGTCGGCAGCGGGAAGGGAGCAGTTCTTC. It is translated as CASSFVSAAGREQFF.